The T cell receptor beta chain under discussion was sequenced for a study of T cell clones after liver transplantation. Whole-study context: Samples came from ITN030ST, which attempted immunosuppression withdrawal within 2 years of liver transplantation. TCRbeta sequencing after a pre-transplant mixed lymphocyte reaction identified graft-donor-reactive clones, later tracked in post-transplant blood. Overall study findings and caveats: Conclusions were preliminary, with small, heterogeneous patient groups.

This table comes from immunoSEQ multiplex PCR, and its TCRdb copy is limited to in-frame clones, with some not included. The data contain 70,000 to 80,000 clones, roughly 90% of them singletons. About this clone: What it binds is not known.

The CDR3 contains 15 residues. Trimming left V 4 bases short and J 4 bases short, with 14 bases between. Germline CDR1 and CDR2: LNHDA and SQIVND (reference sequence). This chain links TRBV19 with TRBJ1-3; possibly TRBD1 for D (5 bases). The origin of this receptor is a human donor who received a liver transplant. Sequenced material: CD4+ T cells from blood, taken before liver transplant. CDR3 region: CASSTTSGGGNTIYF. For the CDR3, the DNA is TGTGCCAGTAGTACCACATCGGGGGGAGGAAACACCATATATTTT.